The sequence of this TCR beta chain was determined in a study of CD8 T cells in Susac syndrome. CDR1 is MDHEN and CDR2 is SYDVKM in the germline V gene. The CDR3 runs 15 residues. V lost 6 bases, J lost 0 bases, and 11 bases lay in between. With random hexamers, roughly 0.45 to 1 ug RNA was reverse transcribed. A single record per CDR3 protein comes from TCRdb applying MiXCR to the immunoSEQ multiplex PCR reads. The table shows roughly 50,000 distinct CDR3 sequences, with more than 85% occurring only once. The chain has TRBV28 and TRBJ2-2, with D possibly being TRBD1 (6 bases). The clonotype comes from a human donor in good health. The specimen was CD8+ T cells from PBMCs. The CDR3 DNA sequence: TGTGCCAGCAGCCCGGGACACCCGAACACCGGGGAGCTGTTTTTT. Encoded protein: CASSPGHPNTGELFF.